Presented here are 31 T cell receptor beta chains from one specimen sequenced in a study of shared clonotypes between healthy human individuals. Data came from immunoSEQ multiplex PCR; TCRdb stores just in-frame clones and leaves some out. Counted here are some 380,000 clones, 95% to 97% occurring once; the ten biggest clones make up approximately 0.32%. Material for sequencing was memory CD8+ T cells sorted from blood. Subset reported: CD45RO+ cells pooled with CCR7-negative TemRA cells. Receptor source: a man younger than 45 in good health.

This chain links TRBV19 with TRBJ2-3; a weak D match, TRBD1 (5 bases). CDR1 and CDR2 (germline): LNHDA, SQIVND (reference sequence). The V end lost 5 bases, the J end lost 1 base, and 7 bases lay between the germline ends. The CDR3 runs to 13 residues. In DNA form, the CDR3 reads TGTGCCAGTAGTGGCAGGGGCACAGATACGCAGTATTTT. It yields the protein CASSGRGTDTQYF.

The chain carries TRBV6-5 and TRBJ2-5; TRBD2 might be the D (5 bases). The CDR3 sequence is 13 residues long. V was clipped by 4 bases and J by 6 bases, with 12 bases between them. From germline, CDR1 is MNHEY and CDR2 SVGAGI. CDR3 amino acids: CASSLSGMKTQYF. The CDR3 region has the DNA TGTGCCAGCAGTTTATCCGGGATGAAGACCCAGTACTTC.

The CDR3 nucleotides read TGTGCCAGCAGCCGGGACTTACTAGCGGGAGGGTCTAGTGGGACCCAGTACTTC. Protein product: CASSRDLLAGGSSGTQYF. The chain is built from TRBV4-2 and TRBJ2-5; 13 positions match TRBD2. V gave up 4 bases and J gave up 7 bases; unmatched junction bases: 15. Germline CDR1 and CDR2: LGHNA and YNFKEQ. This CDR3 is 18 amino acids long.

V is TRBV28 and J is TRBJ2-7, with 9 nucleotides matching TRBD2. With V trimmed by 5 bases and J by 4 bases, 9 bases remained unmatched. The V gene's germline CDR1 is MDHEN and CDR2 SYDVKM. The CDR3 is made up of 15 amino acids. CDR3 amino acids: CASSPISGSAYEQYF. CDR3 DNA: TGTGCCAGCAGTCCAATTAGCGGGAGTGCTTACGAGCAGTACTTC.

This clone came up once. This chain's CDR3 is CASSAGLGSGYEQYF. CDR3 DNA sequence: TGTGCCAGCAGCGCCGGACTAGGGAGTGGCTACGAGCAGTACTTC. J is TRBJ2-7 and V is TRBV7-2; 7 bases align to TRBD2. This CDR3 spans 15 amino acids. Per the germline V gene, CDR1 is SGHTA and CDR2 is FQGNSA. V was clipped by 5 bases and J by 3 bases; unmatched bases: 10. Full variable domain (rest looked up from reference TRBV7-2 and TRBJ2-7): GAGVSQSPSNKVTEKGKDVELRCDPISGHTALYWYRQSLGQGLEFLIYFQGNSAPDKSGLPSDRFSAERTGGSVSTLTIQRTQQEDSAVYLCASSAGLGSGYEQYFGPGTRLTVT.

This chain joins TRBV27 and TRBJ2-3; D remains unclear. Germline loops: CDR1 MNHEY, CDR2 SMNVEV (reference sequence). With 1 base removed from V and 6 bases from J, the gap between germline ends came to 17 bases. The length of the CDR3 is 16 residues. The CDR3 here is CASSLWLASKLDTQYF. Written as DNA, the CDR3 is TGTGCCAGCAGTTTATGGTTAGCCTCAAAGTTGGATACGCAGTATTTT.

The chain uses TRBV28 and TRBJ1-1; D is unclear. V was clipped by 6 bases and J by 4 bases, with 12 bases between them. Germline assignment: CDR1 MDHEN and CDR2 SYDVKM. The CDR3 has 13 amino acids. CDR3 protein: CASRYSPPTEAFF. Here the CDR3 DNA reads TGTGCCAGCAGGTACAGCCCCCCCACTGAAGCTTTCTTT.

This sequence joins TRBV5-4 and TRBJ2-3; 9 bases line up with TRBD2. The J segment lost 6 bases and the V segment lost 6 bases, leaving 11 bases of the junction unmatched. Germline V gene lookup returns CDR1 SGHNT and CDR2 YYREEE (reference sequence). This CDR3 is 15 amino acids long. This CDR3 is CASTGGASGADTQYF. Written as DNA, the CDR3 is TGTGCCAGCACCGGGGGGGCTAGCGGGGCGGATACGCAGTATTTT.

This sequence joins TRBV9 and TRBJ2-2, with TRBD2 matching 10 bases. V was clipped by 5 bases and J by 4 bases; unmatched bases: 8. In germline, CDR1 is SGDLS, CDR2 YYNGEE. The CDR3 is 16 residues long. DNA of the CDR3: TGTGCCAGCAGAAGGGGGGGACTAGCGTTCACCGGGGAGCTGTTTTTT. Its protein is CASRRGGLAFTGELFF.

CDR3 nucleotides: TGCGCCAGCAGCCAAGACTACAGGAGGGACTATGGCTACACCTTC. Its protein is CASSQDYRRDYGYTF. This chain joins TRBV4-1 and TRBJ1-2, with a weak D call TRBD1 (5 bases). Deletions cut 0 bases from V and 3 bases from J, with 11 bases between. This CDR3 is 15 amino acids long. CDR1 is MGHRA and CDR2 is YSYEKL in the germline V gene.

The chain carries TRBV9 and TRBJ2-1, with TRBD1 matching 7 bases. The CDR3 is made up of 14 amino acids. CDR1 SGDLS and CDR2 YYNGEE come from the germline V gene. Losses at the gene ends were 2 bases for V and 3 bases for J; bases not matched to a gene: 2. The CDR3 protein is CASSVWDSYNEQFF. CDR3 nucleotides: TGTGCCAGCAGCGTCTGGGACAGCTACAATGAGCAGTTCTTC.

The V gene is TRBV28, the J gene TRBJ1-2, with D perhaps matching TRBD1 (5 bases). Trimming took off 3 bases at V and 3 bases at J, with 11 bases between the two ends. Looked up from germline, CDR1 is MDHEN and CDR2 is SYDVKM. CDR3 length: 14 amino acids. The CDR3 bases are TGTGCCAGCAGTTTGGAGCTAGGGGACTATGGCTACACCTTC. This translates into CASSLELGDYGYTF.

The genes are TRBV2 and TRBJ1-4; unclear D gene. The V gene's germline CDR1 is SNHLY and CDR2 FYNNEI. This CDR3 spans 12 amino acids. V lost 7 bases and J lost 8, with 11 bases in between. This chain's CDR3 is CASTGSEEKLFF. CDR3 in DNA: TGTGCCAGCACTGGCAGCGAAGAAAAACTGTTTTTT.

The genes are TRBV7-3 and TRBJ1-1; a possible D gene is TRBD1 (5 bases). CDR1 is SGHTA and CDR2 is FQGTGA in the germline V gene. V was clipped by 1 base and J by 1 base, with 10 bases between them. The CDR3 extends over 15 amino acids. CDR3 sequence reads: CASSLMGQGNTEAFF. The CDR3, as DNA: TGTGCCAGCAGCTTAATGGGCCAGGGGAACACTGAAGCTTTCTTT.

This chain joins TRBV18 and TRBJ2-5; the D gene could be TRBD1 or TRBD2 (5 bases each). CDR3 length: 15 residues. CDR1 is KGHSH and CDR2 is LQKENI in the germline V gene. Trimming took 3 bases from V and 2 from J, leaving 13 bases between them. This CDR3 is CASSPRTGAQETQYF. The CDR3 region has the DNA TGTGCCAGCTCACCGAGGACCGGGGCACAAGAGACCCAGTACTTC.

The chain is built from TRBV13 and TRBJ2-7; 10 bases agree with TRBD2. Germline CDR1 and CDR2: PRHDT and FYEKMQ (reference sequence). V shed 5 bases, J shed 2 bases, and the junction held 9 bases outside the gene matches. The CDR3 runs 16 residues. CDR3 bases: TGTGCCAGCAGCCCATGGACTAGCGGAATACCCTACGAGCAGTACTTC. Translation: CASSPWTSGIPYEQYF.

The rearrangement joins TRBV21-1 to TRBJ2-1; the D call of TRBD2 is as the table states it, not checked on the DNA. TRBV21-1 counts as a pseudogene. The CDR3 length is 15 residues. The CDR3 is CASSKGTSGYNEQFF. In DNA, the CDR3 is TGTGCCAGCAGCAAGGGGACTAGCGGTTACAATGAGCAGTTCTTC.

This clone was seen a single time. The chain uses TRBV4-2 and TRBJ1-2; no reliable D call. Trimming removed 0 bases from V and 2 bases from J, with 10 bases in between. This CDR3 contains 15 residues. Germline CDR1 is LGHNA and CDR2 is YNFKEQ. As DNA, the CDR3 is TGTGCCAGCAGCCAAGACTCGGGATCCAACTATGGCTACACCTTC. It codes for CASSQDSGSNYGYTF.

This chain uses TRBV5-1 with TRBJ2-1; D gene uncertain. The V gene's germline CDR1 is SGHRS and CDR2 YFSETQ. The CDR3 loop spans 15 amino acids. Trimming cost V 0 bases and J 1 base, with 8 bases left between them. CDR3 amino acids: CASSLVLGSYNEQFF. CDR3 in DNA: TGCGCCAGCAGCTTGGTTTTGGGTTCCTACAATGAGCAGTTCTTC.

In the case of this clone: This CDR3 is also generated by other DNA sequences in the sample. The chain joins TRBV5-1 to TRBJ2-5; possible D gene TRBD2, 6 bases. V was pared by 0 bases and J by 1 base, with 10 bases between. The CDR3 totals 15 residues. Per the germline V gene, CDR1 is SGHRS and CDR2 is YFSETQ. CDR3: CASSLAVGGQETQYF. CDR3 in DNA: TGCGCCAGCAGCTTGGCGGTGGGGGGCCAAGAGACCCAGTACTTC. Drawing the rest from reference TRBV5-1 and TRBJ2-5, the complete variable domain is KAGVTQTPRYLIKTRGQQVTLSCSPISGHRSVSWYQQTPGQGLQFLFEYFSETQRNKGNFPGRFSGRQFSNSRSEMNVSTLELGDSALYLCASSLAVGGQETQYFGPGTRLLVL.

The chain carries TRBV2 and TRBJ2-7; TRBD2 aligns across 8 bases. The trim removed 9 bases at V and 0 bases at J, leaving 1 base unmatched. CDR3 length equals 12 residues. CDR1 and CDR2 (germline): SNHLY, FYNNEI. CDR3 in DNA: TGTGCCAGTAGCGGGGACTCCTACGAGCAGTACTTC. This gives the protein CASSGDSYEQYF.

The chain combines TRBV5-4 with TRBJ2-4; D gene unclear. Germline CDR1 is SGHNT and CDR2 is YYREEE (reference sequence). Trimming stripped 1 base from V and 0 bases from J, with 5 bases between. This CDR3 is built from 14 residues. CDR3 DNA sequence: TGTGCCAGCAGCTTGCGAGCAGCCAAAAACATTCAGTACTTC. Its protein product is CASSLRAAKNIQYF.

This clone has a single count. V usage is TRBV4-2 and J usage is TRBJ2-1; 8 bases line up with TRBD2. The trim removed 3 bases at V and 0 bases at J, leaving 4 bases unmatched. The germline V gene has CDR1 LGHNA and CDR2 YNFKEQ. The CDR3 totals 16 residues. CDR3 DNA: TGTGCCAGCAGCCAGGTGAGCGGGAGCTCCTACAATGAGCAGTTCTTC. This encodes CASSQVSGSSYNEQFF.

This clone has just one count. The chain has TRBV14 and TRBJ1-2; D unclear. The germline V gene encodes CDR1 SGHDN and CDR2 FVKESK. V lost 2 bases, J lost 7 bases, and 11 bases lay in between. This CDR3 spans 13 amino acids. CDR3 sequence reads: CASSQMGSGGYTF. CDR3 nucleotides: TGTGCCAGCAGCCAAATGGGGTCAGGTGGCTACACCTTC.

This clone has just one count. CDR3 nucleotides: TGTGCCAGCAGCTTAGCCGAGACTGAGAATGAAAAACTGTTTTTT. Its protein is CASSLAETENEKLFF. The rearrangement joins TRBV7-9 to TRBJ1-4; no clear D gene. From germline, CDR1 is SEHNR and CDR2 FQNEAQ (reference sequence). There are 15 residues in the CDR3. V was shortened by 0 bases and J by 5 bases, with 10 bases between the two germline ends.

The rearrangement joins TRBV2 to TRBJ2-1; 11 nucleotides match TRBD2. The trim removed 2 bases at V and 4 bases at J, leaving 7 bases unmatched. Germline V gene sequence: CDR1 SNHLY, CDR2 FYNNEI. The CDR3 loop spans 17 amino acids. The CDR3 nucleotides are TGTGCCAGCAGTGAATTGACTAGCGGGATAGGGTACAATGAGCAGTTCTTC. Translation: CASSELTSGIGYNEQFF.

V is TRBV5-1 and J is TRBJ2-5, with 12 bases lining up with TRBD2. The CDR3 totals 15 residues. V shed 8 bases, J shed 1 base, and the junction held 6 bases outside the gene matches. Germline-derived CDR1 and CDR2 are SGHRS and YFSETQ. CDR3 loop: CASGLAGLFQETQYF. Written as DNA, the CDR3 is TGCGCCAGTGGACTAGCGGGATTGTTCCAAGAGACCCAGTACTTC. The full variable domain, in which reference TRBV5-1 and TRBJ2-5 provide the parts outside the CDR3, is KAGVTQTPRYLIKTRGQQVTLSCSPISGHRSVSWYQQTPGQGLQFLFEYFSETQRNKGNFPGRFSGRQFSNSRSEMNVSTLELGDSALYLCASGLAGLFQETQYFGPGTRLLVL.

The chain has TRBV6-6 and TRBJ2-5, with 10 bases that match TRBD1. Germline CDR1 is MNHNY and CDR2 is SVGAGI (reference sequence). J lost 4 bases, V lost 5 bases, and 4 bases had no gene match. The CDR3 has 14 residues. As DNA, the CDR3 is TGTGCCAGCAGTCCCCGGACAGGGGGAGAGACCCAGTACTTC. This gives the protein CASSPRTGGETQYF.

V gene TRBV6-4 combines with J gene TRBJ2-7; TRBD2 matches 9 bases. The CDR3 sequence is 16 residues long. Germline-derived CDR1 and CDR2 are MRHNA and SNTAGT. V trimming: 3 bases; J trimming: 2 bases; junction bases outside the gene matches: 8. CDR3 DNA: TGTGCCAGCAGTGATCCTAGCGGGACTGAAGCCTACGAGCAGTACTTC. It translates to CASSDPSGTEAYEQYF.

The rearrangement links TRBV4-1 to TRBJ1-5; D unresolved. Germline CDR1 is MGHRA and CDR2 is YSYEKL. This CDR3 has 15 residues. Trimming cost V 4 bases and J 6 bases, with 16 bases left between them. This CDR3 is CASSPTRTLFQPQHF. CDR3 bases: TGCGCCAGCAGCCCTACTCGGACCCTCTTTCAGCCCCAGCATTTT.

The J gene is TRBJ2-1, the V gene TRBV2; maybe TRBD2 (6 bases). V was clipped by 5 bases and J by 8 bases, with 13 bases between them. The CDR3 runs to 13 residues. Looked up from germline, CDR1 is SNHLY and CDR2 is FYNNEI. CDR3: CASSHRDSHEQFF. In DNA form, the CDR3 reads TGTGCCAGCAGTCATCGGGACTCCCATGAGCAGTTCTTC. The entire variable domain, with the rest obtained from reference TRBV2 and TRBJ2-1, is as follows: EPEVTQTPSHQVTQMGQEVILRCVPISNHLYFYWYRQILGQKVEFLVSFYNNEISEKSEIFDDQFSVERPDGSNFTLKIRSTKLEDSAMYFCASSHRDSHEQFFGPGTRLTVL.